The next 32 T cell receptor beta chains were all read from a single sample in a study of blood T cells in healthy people across ages. Sample-barcoded 5' priming and a J-beta primer mix drove a second PCR of roughly 6 to 12 cycles. TCRdb re-analysed the 5' RACE reads in MiXCR, keeping a single row per CDR3 protein. This sample carries some 1.4 million distinct CDR3 sequences, 42% of them seen once, and the ten largest clones take 7.9%. The sequenced material came from blood. The receptors here all came from a woman under 30 in good health.

The chain joins TRBV4-2 to TRBJ2-1, with D perhaps TRBD2 (5 bases). The germline V gene has CDR1 LGHNA and CDR2 YNFKEQ. V was pared by 0 bases and J by 12 bases, with 15 bases between. The length of the CDR3 is 14 residues. The CDR3 reads CASSQDGLAPSQFF. The DNA of the CDR3 is TGTGCCAGCAGCCAAGACGGTCTAGCCCCCTCGCAGTTCTTC.

V usage is TRBV21-1 and J usage is TRBJ1-6; the D call TRBD1 from the table was never checked on the DNA. TRBV21-1 is recorded as a pseudogene. CDR3 size: 15 residues. CDR3 coding DNA: TGTGCCAGCAGCAACCGGGACAGGGATAATTCACCCCTCCACTTT. Protein sequence: CASSNRDRDNSPLHF.

The table lists this clonotype with many counts. The gene calls are TRBV24-1 and TRBJ2-1; D is uncertain. The CDR3 sequence is 15 residues long. Germline CDR1 KGHDR, CDR2 SFDVKD. V lost 8 bases and J 0 bases, leaving 13 bases between the germline ends. Here the CDR3 DNA reads TGTGCCACCACCGAAGACACGAACTCCTACAATGAGCAGTTCTTC. This sequence encodes CATTEDTNSYNEQFF.

The table lists this clonotype with a few counts. The rearrangement uses TRBV7-2 and TRBJ2-3; D might be TRBD2 (5 bases). Germline assignment: CDR1 SGHTA and CDR2 FQGNSA. The CDR3 covers 16 residues. V was cut by 2 bases and J by 0 bases, with 12 bases left in between. CDR3 nucleotide sequence: TGTGCCAGCAGCTTACTCGCGGGTTTTAGCACAGATACGCAGTATTTT. Translated, it gives CASSLLAGFSTDTQYF.

A few counts support this clonotype. This sequence joins TRBV10-3 and TRBJ2-1; the D gene is possibly TRBD2 (5 bases). V lost 6 bases, J lost 6 bases, and 9 bases lay in between. The CDR3 has 12 amino acids. In germline, CDR1 is ENHRY, CDR2 SYGVKD. The CDR3: CAISPTTNEQFF. The CDR3 DNA follows: TGTGCCATCAGCCCGACTACCAATGAGCAGTTCTTC.

The chain combines TRBV12-3 or TRBV12-4 with TRBJ2-7; D gene unclear. The CDR3 length is 15 residues. The V and J ends lost 5 bases and 2 bases respectively, with 16 bases between them. This chain's CDR3 is CASSQGPTPAYEQYF. CDR3 nucleotide sequence: TGTGCCAGCAGTCAAGGACCAACGCCCGCCTACGAGCAGTACTTC.

The rearrangement joins TRBV20-1 to TRBJ2-1; 12 nucleotides agree with TRBD2. With V trimmed by 8 bases and J by 10 bases, 15 bases remained unmatched. This CDR3 region has 15 residues. Germline V gives CDR1 DFQATT, CDR2 SNEGSKA (reference sequence). CDR3 coding DNA: TGCAGTATGCTAGCCCCTAGCGGGGGGGAGAGCGAGCAGTTCTTC. It specifies CSMLAPSGGESEQFF.

The gene calls are TRBV5-6 and TRBJ1-1; D is uncertain. Germline-derived CDR1 and CDR2 are SGHDT and YYEEEE. The V and J ends lost 2 bases and 8 bases respectively, with 22 bases between them. This CDR3 contains 16 residues. The CDR3 protein is CASSFLPLTAVGEAFF. Written as DNA, the CDR3 is TGTGCCAGCAGCTTTTTACCACTGACCGCCGTGGGGGAAGCTTTCTTT.

The chain links TRBV4-1 to TRBJ1-1; weak D call: TRBD1 (6 bases). This CDR3 is built from 13 residues. Germline V gene data show CDR1 as MGHRA and CDR2 as YSYEKL. The V and J ends lost 4 bases and 3 bases respectively, with 9 bases between them. CDR3 loop: CASSRSGDTEAFF. The DNA for the CDR3 is TGCGCCAGCAGCCGATCAGGGGACACTGAAGCTTTCTTT.

The chain combines TRBV30 with TRBJ2-1; 7 bases line up with TRBD1. Losses at the gene ends were 7 bases for V and 14 bases for J; bases not matched to a gene: 11. The germline V gene encodes CDR1 GTSNPN and CDR2 SVGIG (reference sequence). CDR3 length: 11 residues. The CDR3 is CAYTQGDRKFF. DNA of the CDR3: TGTGCCTACACTCAGGGGGACCGCAAGTTCTTC.

Comments on this clonotype: Compared with germline, one end of the junction differs, possibly owing to a read error. J is TRBJ2-6 and V is TRBV4-1, with D perhaps TRBD2 (6 bases). CDR3 length: 17 residues. The germline V gene has CDR1 MGHRA and CDR2 YSYEKL. CDR3 protein: CASSQGIGVGGANVLTF. DNA for the CDR3: TGCGCCAGCAGCCAAGGAATCGGTGTTGGAGGGGCTAACGTCCTGACTTTC.

The genes are TRBV7-9 and TRBJ1-1; the D gene is possibly TRBD1 (5 bases). The germline V and J ends were trimmed by 8 bases and 5 bases, with 21 bases remaining between them. Germline lookup yields CDR1 SEHNR and CDR2 FQNEAQ (reference sequence). This CDR3 is built from 15 residues. The CDR3 DNA sequence: TGTGCCAGCCATTTGACTTCAGGGTCGGGAACTGAAGCTTTCTTT. Its translation: CASHLTSGSGTEAFF.

This clonotype came up once. The J gene is TRBJ2-5, the V gene TRBV27; D might be TRBD2 (6 bases). The germline V gene has CDR1 MNHEY and CDR2 SMNVEV (reference sequence). The CDR3 spans 17 residues. Trimming stripped 2 bases from V and 4 bases from J, with 20 bases between. The CDR3 sequence is CASSLGTGGGVRETQYF. Written as DNA, the CDR3 is TGTGCCAGCAGTTTAGGGACGGGCGGAGGGGTAAGAGAGACCCAGTACTTC.

The rearrangement uses TRBV27 and TRBJ1-1; TRBD1 is a possible D gene (6 bases). Germline CDR1 reads MNHEY; CDR2 reads SMNVEV (reference sequence). Trimming removed 7 bases at V and 7 bases at J, with 10 bases between. This CDR3 region has 11 residues. The CDR3 loop is CASIQGVEAFF. The CDR3 coding sequence is TGTGCCAGCATACAGGGAGTTGAAGCTTTCTTT.

V gene TRBV5-6 combines with J gene TRBJ2-1, with TRBD2 matching over 7 bases. Trimming cost V 1 base and J 10 bases; bases outside gene matches: 11. Germline-derived CDR1 and CDR2 are SGHDT and YYEEEE. The length of the CDR3 is 15 residues. CDR3 protein: CASSLTTSKIAEQFF. The CDR3 bases are TGTGCCAGCAGCTTGACGACTAGCAAAATCGCGGAGCAGTTCTTC.

The V gene is TRBV7-9, the J gene TRBJ2-2; 7 bases are shared with TRBD2. With V trimmed by 6 bases and J by 4 bases, 11 bases remained unmatched. CDR1 is SEHNR, CDR2 FQNEAQ, per germline (reference sequence). There are 16 residues in the CDR3. The CDR3 sequence is CASSSGRDFGTGELFF. The CDR3 bases are TGTGCCAGCAGTTCAGGGAGGGACTTCGGCACCGGGGAGCTGTTTTTT.

A word on this clonotype: A single base separates this from a much larger clone, so it may be a read error. CDR3 in amino acids: CASSQTSAGRGTQYF. Written as DNA, the CDR3 is TGCGCCAGCAGCCAAACCTCGGCCGGACGGGGGACCCAGTACTTC. V and J are TRBV4-1 and TRBJ2-5, with D perhaps matching TRBD2 (5 bases). This CDR3 is 15 amino acids long. Per germline, CDR1 MGHRA and CDR2 YSYEKL. V lost 2 bases and J 7 bases, leaving 17 bases between the germline ends.

CDR3 in amino acids: CASSKTPPGTSNQPQHF. The CDR3 nucleotides read TGTGCCAGCAGCAAGACACCACCGGGAACGAGCAATCAGCCCCAGCATTTT. The chain is built from TRBV7-6 and TRBJ1-5; unclear D gene. Per germline, CDR1 SGHVS and CDR2 FNYEAQ. With 5 bases removed from V and 1 base from J, the gap between germline ends came to 18 bases. The CDR3 sequence is 17 residues long.

The table lists this clonotype with many counts. The chain has TRBV4-1 and TRBJ1-2; possibly TRBD1 for D (5 bases). V shed 3 bases and J shed 0 bases, with 14 bases lying between them. The V gene's germline CDR1 is MGHRA and CDR2 YSYEKL. The CDR3 loop spans 16 amino acids. The CDR3 loop reads CASSQGAGGSNYGYTF. The CDR3 nucleotides read TGCGCCAGCAGCCAGGGTGCCGGGGGGTCTAACTATGGCTACACCTTC.

There are a few counts of this clonotype. V is TRBV5-5 and J is TRBJ2-5, with D possibly being TRBD1 (5 bases). The CDR3 is 15 residues long. Trimming left V 3 bases short and J 2 bases short, with 14 bases between. Germline V lookup: CDR1 SGHKS, CDR2 YYEKEE (reference sequence). CDR3 sequence reads: CASSSRQSSQETQYF. The CDR3 region has the DNA TGTGCCAGCAGCTCCAGACAGTCATCACAAGAGACCCAGTACTTC.

The genes are TRBV6-1 and TRBJ2-1, with D possibly being TRBD2 (5 bases). CDR1 is MNHNS, CDR2 SASEGT, per germline. This CDR3 has 17 residues. Between the trimmed V and J ends, which lost 7 bases and 3 bases, there was a span of 22 bases. CDR3 bases: TGTGCCAGCACCTTTACCCTTCCGGGGAGCAGCTACAATGAGCAGTTCTTC. Translating gives CASTFTLPGSSYNEQFF.

J is TRBJ2-2 and V is TRBV10-3; D possibly corresponds to TRBD1 (6 bases). Deletions cut 10 bases from V and 7 bases from J, with 13 bases between. CDR1 and CDR2 from the germline V gene are ENHRY and SYGVKD. This CDR3 has 12 residues. The CDR3 loop is CATSQGDGELFF. CDR3 DNA sequence: TGTGCCACGTCACAGGGTGACGGGGAGCTGTTTTTT.

The chain combines TRBV27 with TRBJ2-7; 10 bases align to TRBD1. The CDR3 length is 15 residues. Germline V lookup: CDR1 MNHEY, CDR2 SMNVEV (reference sequence). The ends lost 3 bases at V and 6 bases at J; junction bases unmatched: 8. The CDR3 sequence is CASSFGGTGVGEQYF. The CDR3 coding sequence is TGTGCCAGCAGTTTCGGGGGGACAGGGGTCGGCGAGCAGTACTTC.

The gene calls are TRBV19 and TRBJ2-6; 9 positions agree with TRBD1. From germline, CDR1 is LNHDA and CDR2 SQIVND (reference sequence). Germline trimming cut 7 bases from V and 1 base from J; bases unmatched to any gene: 8. The CDR3 loop spans 17 amino acids. CDR3 DNA sequence: TGTGCCAGTACCTCAGGACAGGGGAATTCTGGGGCCAACGTCCTGACTTTC. Its protein product is CASTSGQGNSGANVLTF.

This clonotype was counted a few times. This chain uses TRBV5-1 with TRBJ2-7; 8 bases are shared with TRBD1. The V gene end was trimmed by 1 base and the J gene end by 0 bases; junction bases not matched to a gene: 9. Germline CDR1 reads SGHRS; CDR2 reads YFSETQ. This CDR3 has 17 amino acids. CDR3 sequence (DNA): TGCGCCAGCAGCTTGTCATCGGGACAGGCTAACTCCTACGAGCAGTACTTC. It yields the protein CASSLSSGQANSYEQYF.

V usage is TRBV7-6 and J usage is TRBJ2-7, with a tentative D call TRBD2 (7 bases). Germline assignment: CDR1 SGHVS and CDR2 FNYEAQ. The CDR3 sequence is 16 residues long. V dropped 1 base and J dropped 2 bases, with 15 bases sitting between them. The CDR3 nucleotides are TGTGCCAGCAGCTTAGGGTCTGGCGGGGGCACCTACGAGCAGTACTTC. It is translated as CASSLGSGGGTYEQYF.

The rearrangement links TRBV6-2 or TRBV6-3 to TRBJ2-7; TRBD2 might be the D (5 bases). Trimming took 8 bases from V and 0 from J, leaving 17 bases between them. CDR1 and CDR2 from the germline V gene are MNHEY and SVGEGT. This CDR3 comprises 15 residues. CDR3 sequence: CASEGRRAYSYEQYF. DNA for the CDR3: TGTGCCAGCGAGGGTAGGCGGGCGTACTCCTACGAGCAGTACTTC.

The chain couples TRBV7-2 to TRBJ2-1; 7 positions match TRBD1. With the DNA end fitting TRBJ2-7 better, the J assignment may be wrong. This CDR3 comprises 17 residues. Germline CDR1 and CDR2: SGHTA and FQGNSA. CDR3 sequence: CASSLGTVMSSYNEQYF. Here the CDR3 DNA reads TGTGCCAGCAGCCTCGGGACAGTTATGAGCTCCTACAATGAGCAGTACTTC.

This clonotype was seen a few times. In DNA form, the CDR3 reads TGCAGCGTTGGGCCTGAGGCGGGCTACACCTTC. The encoded protein is CSVGPEAGYTF. The rearrangement joins TRBV29-1 to TRBJ1-2; no firm D call. From germline, CDR1 is SQVTM and CDR2 ANQGSEA. The CDR3 is made up of 11 amino acids. The V and J ends lost 4 bases and 8 bases respectively, with 11 bases between them.

This clonotype was seen repeatedly, ten times or more. The chain carries TRBV6-2 or TRBV6-3 and TRBJ2-1; a weak D match, TRBD2 (6 bases). Trimming pared 2 bases from V and 4 bases from J, leaving 12 bases between. Germline CDR1 reads MNHEY; CDR2 reads SVGEGT. The CDR3 sequence is 15 residues long. CDR3 nucleotides: TGTGCCAGCAGTTACGGGGGGACGATATACAATGAGCAGTTCTTC. Its translation: CASSYGGTIYNEQFF.

The CDR3 spells CASSLPGGGWITEAFF. The DNA of the CDR3 is TGTGCCAGCAGTCTGCCCGGCGGGGGTTGGATCACTGAAGCTTTCTTT. The chain is built from TRBV7-9 and TRBJ1-1; tentative D call: TRBD1 (5 bases). The CDR3 has 16 residues. CDR1 and CDR2 (germline): SEHNR, FQNEAQ (reference sequence). The V gene lost 6 bases and the J gene lost 4 bases, with 21 bases spanning the gap.

This rearrangement joins TRBV6-1 to TRBJ2-3; TRBD2 matches at 11 bases. CDR1 and CDR2 (germline): MNHNS, SASEGT. The CDR3 has 14 residues. Trimming at V came to 8 bases and at J to 4 bases, leaving 5 bases not matched to a gene. The CDR3 sequence is CASWIAGGADTQYF. CDR3 nucleotides: TGTGCCAGCTGGATAGCGGGAGGGGCAGATACGCAGTATTTT.